Presented here are 17 T cell receptor beta chains from one specimen sequenced in a study of sequential checkpoint blockade in melanoma. Described treatment: randomized to nivolumab then ipilimumab (arm A) or the reverse (arm B). Sequencing used immunoSEQ multiplex PCR; TCRdb keeps in-frame clones, though not all of them. The sample has around 8,800 clones, approximately 25% seen once. Here the sequenced sample was tumor tissue (inferred from file names), taken from a patient given nivolumab and ipilimumab in sequence. These receptors originate from a human donor with melanoma.

The rearrangement uses TRBV10-1 and TRBJ2-7; 9 bases align to TRBD2. CDR1 and CDR2 (germline): WNHNN, SYGVQD (reference sequence). This CDR3 is built from 16 residues. With V trimmed by 0 bases and J by 6 bases, 9 bases remained unmatched. The CDR3 region has the DNA TGCGCCAGCAGTGAGTCGGCGGGAGGGAGTCTTGGCGAGCAGTACTTC. This sequence encodes CASSESAGGSLGEQYF.

The V gene is TRBV28, the J gene TRBJ1-2, with D possibly being TRBD1 (6 bases). This CDR3 is built from 18 residues. The germline CDR1 and CDR2 sequences are MDHEN and SYDVKM. Trimming took off 2 bases at V and 2 bases at J, with 21 bases between the two ends. In DNA, the CDR3 is TGTGCCAGCAGTTTAGGGTTAAAGGGGGGAAAATTAAACTATGGCTACACCTTC. Translation gives CASSLGLKGGKLNYGYTF.

The chain is built from TRBV14 and TRBJ1-1; D is possibly TRBD1 (6 bases). With 1 base removed from V and 1 base from J, the gap between germline ends came to 10 bases. CDR1 is SGHDN and CDR2 is FVKESK in the germline V gene. The CDR3 loop spans 15 amino acids. The DNA of the CDR3 is TGTGCCAGCAGCCAAGTCCCGGGACAGAACACTGAAGCTTTCTTT. Translation gives CASSQVPGQNTEAFF.

Ten or more counts support this clone. The gene calls are TRBV6-8 and TRBJ1-4, with D hard to call. Germline values: CDR1 MNHGY, CDR2 SAAAGT. V was pared by 5 bases and J by 0 bases, with 7 bases between. The CDR3 runs 14 residues. The CDR3 loop reads CASSKGSTNEKLFF. CDR3 DNA sequence: TGTGCCAGCAGTAAAGGTTCAACTAATGAAAAACTGTTTTTT.

The V gene is TRBV6-8, the J gene TRBJ1-5; D unclear. V gave up 2 bases and J gave up 2 bases, with 16 bases separating them. Germline loops: CDR1 MNHGY, CDR2 SAAAGT. This CDR3 is built from 17 residues. CDR3: CASSYGVRPTGNQPQHF. CDR3 nucleotides: TGTGCCAGCAGTTACGGGGTTAGGCCCACAGGCAATCAGCCCCAGCATTTT.

V is TRBV6-8 and J is TRBJ2-7, with 8 bases aligning to TRBD2. CDR3 length: 15 residues. Unmatched junction bases numbered 15, after V lost 8 bases and J lost 6 bases. Germline V gene data show CDR1 as MNHGY and CDR2 as SAAAGT. The CDR3 DNA reads as TGTGCCAGCCGTTCCGCCGGACTAGCATTCAGCGAGCAGTACTTC. Amino acids: CASRSAGLAFSEQYF.

Notes on this clone: At one of its ends the junction is not consistent with the germline gene, which may arise from a read error. The chain recombines TRBV30 with TRBJ2-5, with 7 bases that match TRBD1. Germline V gene data show CDR1 as GTSNPN and CDR2 as SVGIG (reference sequence). The CDR3 sequence is 14 residues long. This CDR3 reads CASQTGTAQGTQYF. For the CDR3, the DNA is TGTGCCTCCCAGACCGGGACAGCCCAAGGGACCCAGTACTTC.

The J gene is TRBJ1-1, the V gene TRBV30; D might be TRBD1 (6 bases). Trimming took 5 bases from V and 2 from J, leaving 12 bases between them. Per germline, CDR1 GTSNPN and CDR2 SVGIG (reference sequence). This CDR3 contains 13 residues. CDR3 residues: CAWGRGANTEAFF. DNA for the CDR3: TGTGCCTGGGGGAGGGGGGCCAACACTGAAGCTTTCTTT.

V is TRBV6-8 and J is TRBJ1-3; D not resolved. V was shortened by 2 bases and J by 1 base, with 9 bases between the two germline ends. This CDR3 has 15 residues. Germline CDR1 reads MNHGY; CDR2 reads SAAAGT. As DNA, the CDR3 is TGTGCCAGCAGTTACATAGGAGCTTCTGGAAACACCATATATTTT. As protein: CASSYIGASGNTIYF.

Here the CDR3 DNA reads TGTGCCAGTAGTATAGATTGGGACGCGAAGCCCCAGCATTTT. Its protein is CASSIDWDAKPQHF. The J gene is TRBJ1-5, the V gene TRBV19; D is possibly TRBD1 (5 bases). The V gene's germline CDR1 is LNHDA and CDR2 SQIVND (reference sequence). V was clipped by 0 bases and J by 8 bases, with 11 bases between them. The CDR3 has 14 amino acids.

The chain uses TRBV7-7 and TRBJ1-1; tentatively, D is TRBD1 (6 bases). V was trimmed by 5 bases and J by 1 base, leaving 11 bases between them. CDR3 length equals 14 residues. Germline loops: CDR1 SSHAT, CDR2 FNYEAQ (reference sequence). CDR3 sequence: CASSPTGRNTEAFF. CDR3 DNA: TGTGCCAGCAGCCCAACAGGGAGGAACACTGAAGCTTTCTTT. Based on the CDR3 plus reference TRBV7-7 and TRBJ1-1, the full variable domain is GAGVSQSPRYKVTKRGQDVTLRCDPISSHATLYWYQQALGQGPEFLTYFNYEAQPDKSGLPSDRFSAERPEGSISTLTIQRTEQRDSAMYRCASSPTGRNTEAFFGQGTRLTVV.

The chain is built from TRBV18 and TRBJ2-2, with 8 bases fitting TRBD1. This CDR3 contains 15 residues. V trimming: 6 bases; J trimming: 2 bases; junction bases outside the gene matches: 5. CDR1 and CDR2 from the germline V gene are KGHSH and LQKENI. CDR3 loop: CASSPDRVNTGELFF. Written as DNA, the CDR3 is TGTGCCAGCTCGCCGGACAGGGTAAACACCGGGGAGCTGTTTTTT.

This chain uses TRBV5-1 with TRBJ1-5; no definite D call. The germline gives CDR1 SGHRS, CDR2 YFSETQ. The germline V and J ends were trimmed by 4 bases and 0 bases, with 8 bases remaining between them. CDR3 length: 14 residues. The CDR3 protein is CASSEGYSNQPQHF. Written as DNA, the CDR3 is TGCGCCAGCAGCGAGGGATATAGCAATCAGCCCCAGCATTTT. Using reference TRBV5-1 and TRBJ1-5 for the parts outside the CDR3, the full variable domain is KAGVTQTPRYLIKTRGQQVTLSCSPISGHRSVSWYQQTPGQGLQFLFEYFSETQRNKGNFPGRFSGRQFSNSRSEMNVSTLELGDSALYLCASSEGYSNQPQHFGDGTRLSIL.

The V gene is TRBV25-1, the J gene TRBJ1-2; no clear D. Germline CDR1 is MGHDK and CDR2 is SYGVNS. The CDR3 consists of 12 residues. V was shortened by 5 bases and J by 4 bases, with 8 bases between the two germline ends. The CDR3 DNA is TGTGCCAGCAGTCTCGAGGGCTATGGCTACACCTTC. Translated, it gives CASSLEGYGYTF.

The chain recombines TRBV6-8 with TRBJ2-7; TRBD1 matches 10 bases. The germline gives CDR1 MNHGY, CDR2 SAAAGT. V shed 2 bases, J shed 5 bases, and the junction held 6 bases outside the gene matches. The CDR3 is 15 residues long. The CDR3 nucleotides are TGTGCCAGCAGTTACAGGGGACAGGGGTTCCACGAGCAGTACTTC. Protein sequence: CASSYRGQGFHEQYF.

This clone has a handful of counts. The V call is TRBV9, the J call TRBJ2-1; D may be TRBD2 (5 bases). In germline, CDR1 is SGDLS, CDR2 YYNGEE. V gave up 0 bases and J gave up 8 bases, with 6 bases separating them. The CDR3 runs to 12 residues. The CDR3 loop is CASSVEGDEQFF. CDR3 DNA: TGTGCCAGCAGCGTAGAGGGAGATGAGCAGTTCTTC. The full variable domain, its missing parts supplied by reference TRBV9 and TRBJ2-1, is DSGVTQTPKHLITATGQRVTLRCSPRSGDLSVYWYQQSLDQGLQFLIQYYNGEERAKGNILERFSAQQFPDLHSELNLSSLELGDSALYFCASSVEGDEQFFGPGTRLTVL.

This chain joins TRBV5-1 and TRBJ2-1, with 13 bases matching TRBD2. The CDR3 has 19 residues. Germline CDR1 SGHRS, CDR2 YFSETQ. The trim removed 0 bases at V and 2 bases at J, leaving 8 bases unmatched. The CDR3: CASSLARTSGSTTYNEQFF. CDR3 bases: TGCGCCAGCAGCTTGGCCCGGACTAGCGGGAGTACAACCTACAATGAGCAGTTCTTC.